This T cell receptor (beta chain) came from a study of OX40 agonist ivuxolimab in advanced cancers. The wider study: Mean age around 60 years, range about 23 to 79; about 81% male.

Libraries were prepared by immunoSEQ multiplex PCR; TCRdb keeps only in-frame clonotypes and omits some of them. The table has under 100,000 clones, roughly 90% seen once. On this clone itself: Antigen specificity is unknown.

Study-wide results and caveats: CD4+ T cells averaged fewer expanded clones than CD8+ T cells. Dosing at 0.1 to 3.0 mg/kg was accompanied by clonal expansion of CD4+ and CD8+ blood T cells by week 6. Compared with others, partial responders at 0.1-3.0 mg/kg displayed clonal expansion among the lowest.

Germline loops: CDR1 GTSNPN, CDR2 SVGIG (reference sequence). This CDR3 is built from 13 residues. Trimming cost V 0 bases and J 0 bases, with 6 bases left between them. This material consisted of CD4+ or CD8+ T cells sorted from blood, taken in a trial of the OX40 agonist ivuxolimab. The TCR comes from an adult with an advanced solid tumor such as melanoma, head and neck, liver or kidney cancer. The rearrangement joins TRBV30 to TRBJ2-7, with unresolved D. The CDR3 DNA reads as TGTGCCTGGAGTGTAGGGTTCTCCTACGAGCAGTACTTC. It specifies CAWSVGFSYEQYF.